The clone carrying this T cell receptor beta chain was counted between two and nine times. Antigen unknown. These data originate in a study of identical twins. General study findings and limits: In zero-insertion analyses, partial confounding could arise from invariant MAIT and iNKT cells. Whereas memory repertoires showed no such difference, abundant cord blood beta clonotypes carried fewer insertions.

Losses at the gene ends were 6 bases for V and 6 bases for J; bases not matched to a gene: 12. Germline V gives CDR1 DFQATT, CDR2 SNEGSKA (reference sequence). This CDR3 comprises 14 residues. cDNA molecules carried unique molecular identifiers, and template switching added a universal primer site. A single record per CDR3 protein comes from TCRdb applying MiXCR to the 5' RACE reads. The sample has some 1,700,000 distinct CDR3 sequences, 32% seen once. Sample: cord blood. The TCR was taken from a newborn girl in good health. V is TRBV20-1 and J is TRBJ2-7, with 9 bases aligning to TRBD1. CDR3 in amino acids: CSARSRDRELEQYF. The CDR3 DNA reads as TGCAGTGCCCGAAGCCGGGACAGGGAGCTCGAGCAGTACTTC.